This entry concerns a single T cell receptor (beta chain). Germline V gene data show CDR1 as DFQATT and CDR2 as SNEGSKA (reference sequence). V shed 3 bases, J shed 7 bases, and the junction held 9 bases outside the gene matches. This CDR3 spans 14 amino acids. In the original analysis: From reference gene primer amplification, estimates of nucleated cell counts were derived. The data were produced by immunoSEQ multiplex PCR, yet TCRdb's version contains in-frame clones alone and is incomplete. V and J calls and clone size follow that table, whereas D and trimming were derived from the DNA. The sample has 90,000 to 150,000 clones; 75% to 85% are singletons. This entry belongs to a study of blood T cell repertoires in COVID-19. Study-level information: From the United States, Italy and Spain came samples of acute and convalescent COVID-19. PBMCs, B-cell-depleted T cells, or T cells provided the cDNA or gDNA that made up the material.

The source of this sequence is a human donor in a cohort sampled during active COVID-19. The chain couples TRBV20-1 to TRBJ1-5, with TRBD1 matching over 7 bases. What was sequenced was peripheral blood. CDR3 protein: CSASRDRAGQPQHF. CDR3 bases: TGCAGTGCTAGTAGAGACAGGGCCGGACAGCCCCAGCATTTT.